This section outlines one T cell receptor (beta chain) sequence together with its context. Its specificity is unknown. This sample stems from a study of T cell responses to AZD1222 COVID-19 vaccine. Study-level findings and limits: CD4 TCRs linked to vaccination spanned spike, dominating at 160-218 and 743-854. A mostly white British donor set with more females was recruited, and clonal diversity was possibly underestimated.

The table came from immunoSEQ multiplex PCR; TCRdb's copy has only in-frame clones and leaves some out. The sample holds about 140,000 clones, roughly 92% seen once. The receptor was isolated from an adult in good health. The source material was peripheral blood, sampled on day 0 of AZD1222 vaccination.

The CDR3 nucleotides are TGTGCCAGCGGGGAGGGCCTCGCCTCACCCCTCCACTTT. As protein: CASGEGLASPLHF. The genes are TRBV2 and TRBJ1-6; D gene unclear. V was pared by 8 bases and J by 10 bases, with 15 bases between. The CDR3 covers 13 residues. From germline, CDR1 is SNHLY and CDR2 FYNNEI.